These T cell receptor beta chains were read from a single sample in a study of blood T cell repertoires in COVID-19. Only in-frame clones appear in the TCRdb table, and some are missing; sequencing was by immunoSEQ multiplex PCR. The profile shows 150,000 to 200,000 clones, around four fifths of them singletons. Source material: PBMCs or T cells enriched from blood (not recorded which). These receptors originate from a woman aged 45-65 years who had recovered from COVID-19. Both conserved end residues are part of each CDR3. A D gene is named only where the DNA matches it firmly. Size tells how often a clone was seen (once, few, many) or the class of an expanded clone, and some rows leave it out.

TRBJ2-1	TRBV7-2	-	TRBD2	CASSLDGGSHEQFF	TGTGCCAGCAGCTTAGATGGCGGGAGTCATGAGCAGTTCTTC
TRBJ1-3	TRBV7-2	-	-	CASSSVGGPIGNTIYF	TGTGCCAGCAGCTCGGTGGGGGGGCCTATCGGAAACACCATATATTTT
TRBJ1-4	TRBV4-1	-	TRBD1	CASSNPPGTGSEKLFF	TGCGCCAGCAGCAACCCCCCCGGGACAGGGTCTGAAAAACTGTTTTTT
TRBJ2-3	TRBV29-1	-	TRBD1	CSVGTGGASRIAGATDTQYF	TGCAGCGTCGGGACAGGGGGCGCATCACGTATAGCGGGAGCCACAGATACGCAGTATTTT
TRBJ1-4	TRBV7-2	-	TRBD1	CASSLGTGNEKLFF	TGTGCCAGCAGCCTAGGGACAGGGAACGAAAAACTGTTTTTT
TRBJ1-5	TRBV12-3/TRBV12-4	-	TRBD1	CASRTGTNQPQHF	TGTGCCAGCAGGACAGGGACCAATCAGCCCCAGCATTTT
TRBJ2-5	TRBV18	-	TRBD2	CASSPLGLAQETQYF	TGTGCCAGCTCACCCCTGGGACTAGCGCAAGAGACCCAGTACTTC
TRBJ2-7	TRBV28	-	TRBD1	CASSPGTGRSSYEQYF	TGTGCCAGCAGCCCCGGGACAGGGAGAAGCTCCTACGAGCAGTACTTC
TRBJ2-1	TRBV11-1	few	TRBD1	CASSYGTGISYNEQFF	TGTGCCAGCAGCTACGGGACAGGGATCTCCTACAATGAGCAGTTCTTC
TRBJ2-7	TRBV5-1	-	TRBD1	CASARGQNLYEQYF	TGCGCCAGCGCGAGGGGACAGAACCTGTACGAGCAGTACTTC
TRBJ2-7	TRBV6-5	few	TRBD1	CASSRDSFYEQYF	TGTGCCAGCAGCCGGGACAGCTTCTACGAGCAGTACTTC
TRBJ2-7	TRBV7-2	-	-	CASSLRTDSYEQYF	TGTGCCAGCAGCCTTCGGACAGATTCCTACGAGCAGTACTTC
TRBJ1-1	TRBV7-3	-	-	CASSTSRDTEAFF	TGTGCCAGCAGCACTTCAAGAGACACTGAAGCTTTCTTT
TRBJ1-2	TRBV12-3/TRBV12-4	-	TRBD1	CASRTGGLGYTF	TGTGCCAGCAGAACAGGGGGCCTAGGCTACACCTTC
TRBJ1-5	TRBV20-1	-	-	CSASQGTQPQHF	TGCAGTGCTAGTCAGGGAACTCAGCCCCAGCATTTT
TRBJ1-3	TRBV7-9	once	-	CASSQNEVSGNTIYF	TGTGCCAGCAGCCAAAACGAGGTCTCTGGAAACACCATATATTTT
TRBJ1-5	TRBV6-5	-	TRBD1	CASSLTRQGDQPQHF	TGTGCCAGCAGTCTCACCCGACAGGGGGATCAGCCCCAGCATTTT
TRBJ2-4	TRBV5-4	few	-	CASGMGGSANIQYF	TGTGCCAGCGGAATGGGGGGAAGTGCAAACATTCAGTACTTC
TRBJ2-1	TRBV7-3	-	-	CASSLTSINEQFF	TGTGCCAGCAGCTTAACTAGCATCAATGAGCAGTTCTTC
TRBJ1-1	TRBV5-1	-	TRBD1	CASSNNHPTGALTNTEAFF	TGCGCCAGCAGCAATAACCACCCAACAGGGGCCCTTACGAACACTGAAGCTTTCTTT
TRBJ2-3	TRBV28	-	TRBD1	CASRSGTGPFNTQYF	TGTGCCAGCAGGTCCGGGACAGGCCCATTCAATACGCAGTATTTT
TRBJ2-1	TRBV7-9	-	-	CASSLRAGHSYNEQFF	TGTGCCAGCAGCTTACGGGCGGGCCACTCCTACAATGAGCAGTTCTTC
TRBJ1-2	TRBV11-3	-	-	CASSLKSGAFYGYTF	TGTGCCAGCAGCTTAAAGTCAGGGGCTTTCTATGGCTACACCTTC
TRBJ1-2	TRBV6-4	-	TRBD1	CASSDSRQGAYGYTF	TGTGCCAGCAGTGACTCGCGCCAGGGGGCCTATGGCTACACCTTC
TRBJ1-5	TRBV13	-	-	CASSLGDNSIQPQHF	TGTGCCAGCAGCTTAGGGGACAATAGTATACAGCCCCAGCATTTT
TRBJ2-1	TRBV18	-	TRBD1	CASSPQTGYEQFF	TGTGCCAGCTCACCACAGACAGGGTATGAGCAGTTCTTC
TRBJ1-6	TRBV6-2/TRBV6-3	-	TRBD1	CASSKGQMNSPLHF	TGTGCCAGCAGCAAGGGACAGATGAATTCACCCCTCCACTTT
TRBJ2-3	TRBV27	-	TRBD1	CASSRRDSRTDTQYF	TGTGCCAGCAGCCGCCGGGACAGTCGCACAGATACGCAGTATTTT
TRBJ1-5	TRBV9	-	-	CASSVGPTGYNQPQHF	TGTGCCAGCAGCGTAGGCCCAACGGGTTACAATCAGCCCCAGCATTTT
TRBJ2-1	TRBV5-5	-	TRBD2	CASTSGGGTYNEQFF	TGTGCCAGCACCTCGGGGGGAGGAACCTACAATGAGCAGTTCTTC
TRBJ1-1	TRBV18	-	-	CASSPQAGGVNTEAFF	TGTGCCAGCTCACCACAGGCTGGAGGCGTGAACACTGAAGCTTTCTTT
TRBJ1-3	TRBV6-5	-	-	CASSYSRGSSGNTIYF	TGTGCCAGCAGTTACTCGAGAGGGAGCTCTGGAAACACCATATATTTT
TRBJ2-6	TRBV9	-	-	CASSGRGSSGANVLTF	TGTGCCAGCAGCGGCAGGGGTAGTTCGGGGGCCAACGTCCTGACTTTC
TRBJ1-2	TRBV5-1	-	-	CASSEEGSYYGYTF	TGCGCCAGCTCGGAGGAGGGGTCGTACTATGGCTACACCTTC
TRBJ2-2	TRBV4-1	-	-	CASSQDESGWTGELFF	TGCGCCAGCAGCCAAGATGAAAGTGGCTGGACCGGGGAGCTGTTTTTT
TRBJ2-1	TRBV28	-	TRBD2	CASSLISGLAAIKEFF	TGTGCCAGCAGCCTTATAAGTGGTCTAGCGGCAATTAAGGAGTTCTTC
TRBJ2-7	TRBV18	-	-	CASSQNSYEQYF	TGTGCCAGCTCCCAAAACAGCTACGAGCAGTACTTC
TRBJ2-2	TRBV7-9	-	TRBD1	CASSTLQGTGELFF	TGTGCCAGCAGCACCTTACAGGGGACCGGGGAGCTGTTTTTT
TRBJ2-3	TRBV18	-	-	CASSWLRDKDTQYF	TGTGCCAGCTCGTGGCTCCGGGACAAAGATACGCAGTATTTT
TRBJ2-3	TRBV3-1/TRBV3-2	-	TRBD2	CASSQRTSGFRTDTQYF	TGTGCCAGCAGCCAACGGACTAGCGGGTTTCGCACAGATACGCAGTATTTT
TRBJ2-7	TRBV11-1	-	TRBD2	CASSARTSGTYEQYF	TGTGCCAGCAGCGCTCGGACTAGCGGCACCTACGAGCAGTACTTC
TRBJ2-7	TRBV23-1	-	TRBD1	CASSHRRADRGYEQYF	TGCGCCAGCAGTCACCGAAGGGCGGACAGGGGCTACGAGCAGTACTTC
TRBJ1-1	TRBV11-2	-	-	CASSPQGATEAFF	TGTGCCAGCAGCCCCCAGGGTGCCACTGAAGCTTTCTTT
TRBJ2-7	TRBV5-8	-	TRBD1	CASSLGGTGKYEQYF	TGTGCCAGCAGCTTAGGCGGGACAGGGAAATACGAGCAGTACTTC
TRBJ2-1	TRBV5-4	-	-	CASSLELSTYNEQFF	TGTGCCAGCAGCTTGGAACTGTCCACCTACAATGAGCAGTTCTTC
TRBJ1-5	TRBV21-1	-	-	CAEAVRTGGNQPQHF	TGTGCCGAAGCGGTCAGGACAGGGGGAAATCAGCCCCAGCATTTT
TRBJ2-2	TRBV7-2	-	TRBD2	CASSSRLAGEAGELFF	TGTGCCAGCAGCTCCAGGCTAGCGGGAGAGGCCGGGGAGCTGTTTTTT
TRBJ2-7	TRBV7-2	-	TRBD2	CASRLSGTYEQYF	TGTGCCAGCAGACTTAGCGGGACCTACGAGCAGTACTTC
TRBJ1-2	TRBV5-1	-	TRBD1	CASSLGGGAGYGYTF	TGCGCCAGCAGCTTGGGAGGGGGCGCCGGCTATGGCTACACCTTC
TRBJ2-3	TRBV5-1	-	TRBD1	CASNRQGHSTDTQYF	TGCGCCAGCAACCGACAGGGGCATTCCACAGATACGCAGTATTTT
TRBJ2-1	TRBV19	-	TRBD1	CASDRGLSGYNEQFF	TGTGCCAGCGACAGGGGCCTCTCGGGCTACAATGAGCAGTTCTTC
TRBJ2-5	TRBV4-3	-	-	CASSQVQGGVETQYF	TGCGCCAGCAGCCAAGTGCAGGGAGGTGTAGAGACCCAGTACTTC
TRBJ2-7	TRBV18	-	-	CASSPGASGAAYEQYF	TGTGCCAGCTCACCAGGCGCTTCTGGGGCCGCCTACGAGCAGTACTTC
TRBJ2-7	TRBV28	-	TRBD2	CASSSAGETYEQYF	TGTGCCAGCAGTTCAGCGGGAGAAACCTACGAGCAGTACTTC
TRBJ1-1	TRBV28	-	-	CASSLPRGGGRIEAFF	TGTGCCAGCAGTTTACCCAGAGGGGGGGGGCGAATTGAAGCTTTCTTT
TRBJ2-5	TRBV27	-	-	CASRPSGGETQYF	TGTGCCAGCCGCCCCTCCGGCGGGGAGACCCAGTACTTC
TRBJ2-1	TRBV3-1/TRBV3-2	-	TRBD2	CASSRLIAGAYNEQFF	TGTGCCAGCAGCCGCCTTATAGCGGGAGCCTACAATGAGCAGTTCTTC
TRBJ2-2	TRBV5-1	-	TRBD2	CASSLAGANTGELFF	TGCGCCAGCAGCTTAGCGGGAGCGAACACCGGGGAGCTGTTTTTT